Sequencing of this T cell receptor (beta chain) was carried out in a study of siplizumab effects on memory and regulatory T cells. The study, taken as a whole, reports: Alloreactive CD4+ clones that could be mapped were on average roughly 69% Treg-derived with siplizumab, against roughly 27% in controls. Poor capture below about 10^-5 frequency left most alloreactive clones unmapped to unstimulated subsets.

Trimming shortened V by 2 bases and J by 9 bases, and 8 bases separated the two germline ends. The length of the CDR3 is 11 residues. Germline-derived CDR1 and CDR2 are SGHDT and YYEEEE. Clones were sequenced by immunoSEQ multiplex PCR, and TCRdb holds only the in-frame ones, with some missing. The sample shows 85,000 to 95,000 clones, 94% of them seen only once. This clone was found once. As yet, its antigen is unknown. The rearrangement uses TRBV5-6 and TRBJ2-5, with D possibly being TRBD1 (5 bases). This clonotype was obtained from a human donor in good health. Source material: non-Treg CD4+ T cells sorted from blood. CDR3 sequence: CASSFIGAQYF. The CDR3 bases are TGTGCCAGCAGCTTCATAGGGGCCCAGTACTTC.